Ten or more counts support the clone carrying this TCR beta chain. The data originate from a study of T cells in Graves' hyperthyroidism and ophthalmopathy. The TCR beta CDR3 regions underwent amplification using RNA transcripts as the source. HTBI primers were the set used in a first-round RT-PCR of the TCR CDR3. A single record per CDR3 protein comes from TCRdb applying MiXCR to the multiplex PCR reads. The sample has about 300,000 distinct CDR3 sequences; roughly 19% are singletons. Germline CDR1 SGHRS, CDR2 YFSETQ. The CDR3 contains 13 residues. The V end lost 9 bases, the J end lost 0 bases, and 12 bases lay between the germline ends. Diagnostic decisions used clinical symptoms, serum thyroxine and TRAb, thyroid ultrasound and orbital computed tomography.

This sequence was found in a man aged 50 to 60 with Graves' ophthalmopathy. The chain carries TRBV5-1 and TRBJ1-2; the D gene is possibly TRBD1 (5 bases). Sequencing used blood. The CDR3, as DNA: TGCGCCACCCGACAGACCGCTAACTATGGCTACACCTTC. It encodes CATRQTANYGYTF.